This T cell receptor beta chain was found in a study of blood T cell repertoires in COVID-19 (dated by TCRdb to the early 2020s). Notes on the research overall: The collaborator samples originated in the United States, Italy and Spain and spanned the acute and convalescent phases of COVID-19. The prospective study material was composed of cDNA or gDNA derived from T cells, B-cell-depleted T cells, or PBMCs. The dataset comprised deeply sampled blood TCRbeta repertoires from subjects exposed to, actively infected with, or recovered from COVID-19. The repertoires were made available in a free public database intended to serve as a resource for research on the immune response to SARS-CoV-2. Samples came from the ongoing ImmuneRACE study (first 160 participants) plus 1,254 subjects from 6 global collaborators. Nearly every sample came with metadata listing a de-identified subject ID, COVID-19 status, age in years and sex. HLA class I and class II types, where available, came from metadata supplied by the sample provider rather than from assay-based typing. Overall study results and their limits: The amount of clinical and demographic metadata varied by source and participant and was provided uncurated.

In the prospective study, participants were roughly 18 to 89 years old, resided in 25 or so geographic areas of the United States, and were enrolled through a virtual design. In the prospective study, participants were assigned to cohorts based on the clinical history participants reported in a screening survey and a study questionnaire. For ImmuneRACE Cohort 3, a participant was defined as recovered based on two consecutive negative NP/OP PCR tests, clearance by a healthcare professional, or resolution of symptoms. In the prospective study, whole blood, serum and a nasopharyngeal or oropharyngeal swab were collected from each participant by mobile phlebotomists. Participants in the prospective study had the option to provide additional blood draws and questionnaires over a roughly 2-month period. Prospective study blood samples were shipped either frozen or at room temperature before DNA extraction.

CDR3 length: 16 amino acids, cysteine to phenylalanine. The retained sequence is limited to the CDR3, 48 bases, with the frame set at the first base. The germline V gene supplies CDR1 SGHVS and CDR2 FQNEAQ. Between the V and J ends, shortened by 4 bases and 1 base respectively, the junction contains 14 bases. TCRbeta CDR3 regions were amplified from genomic DNA using the immunoSEQ Assay, a bias-controlled multiplex PCR. The authors processed their data as follows. The number of nucleated cells in each sample was estimated by amplification of reference gene primers within the assay. To quantify the absolute abundance of each unique TCRbeta CDR3 rearrangement, sequence reads were collapsed and filtered. For each sample, productive Simpson clonality was calculated as the square root of Simpson's diversity index over productive rearrangements. In TCRdb, the immuneACCESS table is reduced to in-frame sequences with V and J assigned. These tables do not hold every clone; where another copy was compared, an unresolved V gene accounts for under half, and the others remain unexplained. The DNA was the basis for D and trimming; V, J and clone size are from that table. Across this sample there are about 240,000 clones, with 75% to 90% seen only once. The top ten constitute over 4% of the sample.

Note on this clone: Its antigen is still unknown. Qualities for individual bases were not recorded, and no much larger clone is one base off.

The V gene is TRBV7-8 and the J gene is TRBJ1-5, and possibly TRBD1, on 6 matching bases. This TCR came from a woman aged 25-40 years who had recovered from COVID-19. The sample taken for sequencing was PBMCs or T cells enriched from blood (not recorded which). The CDR3 loop reads CASSYGTPSSNQPQHF. The DNA reads TGTGCCAGCAGCTATGGGACACCATCCAGCAATCAGCCCCAGCATTTT.